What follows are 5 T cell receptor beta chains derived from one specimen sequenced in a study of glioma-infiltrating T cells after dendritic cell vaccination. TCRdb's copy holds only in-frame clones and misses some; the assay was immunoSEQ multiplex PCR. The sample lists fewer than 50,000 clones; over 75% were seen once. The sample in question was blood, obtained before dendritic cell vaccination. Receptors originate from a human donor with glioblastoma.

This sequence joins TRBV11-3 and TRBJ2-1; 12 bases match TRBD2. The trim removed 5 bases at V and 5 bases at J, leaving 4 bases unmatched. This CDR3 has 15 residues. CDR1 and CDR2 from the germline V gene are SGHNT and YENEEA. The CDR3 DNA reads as TGTGCCAGCAGCCCTCGACTAGCGGGAGACAATGAGCAGTTCTTC. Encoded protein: CASSPRLAGDNEQFF.

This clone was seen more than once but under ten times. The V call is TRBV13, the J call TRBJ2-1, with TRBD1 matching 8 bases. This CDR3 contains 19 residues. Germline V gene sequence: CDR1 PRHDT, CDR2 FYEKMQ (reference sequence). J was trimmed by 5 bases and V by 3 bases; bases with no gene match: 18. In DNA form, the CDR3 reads TGTGCCAGCAGCTTTGGGTTTCTTTCTGGGCAGGGGGCGAACAATGAGCAGTTCTTC. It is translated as CASSFGFLSGQGANNEQFF.

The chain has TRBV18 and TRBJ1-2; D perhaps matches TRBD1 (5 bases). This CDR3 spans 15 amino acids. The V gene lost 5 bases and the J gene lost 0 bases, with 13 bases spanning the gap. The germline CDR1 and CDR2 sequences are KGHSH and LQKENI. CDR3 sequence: CASSSGGAANYGYTF. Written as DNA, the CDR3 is TGTGCCAGCTCATCTGGCGGGGCGGCTAACTATGGCTACACCTTC.

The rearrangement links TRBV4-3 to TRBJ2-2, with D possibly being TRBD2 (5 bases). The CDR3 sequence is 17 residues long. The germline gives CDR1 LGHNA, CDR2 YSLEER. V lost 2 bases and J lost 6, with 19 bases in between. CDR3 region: CASSQLPTGIIAGELFF. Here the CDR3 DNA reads TGCGCCAGCAGCCAACTCCCCACCGGGATCATAGCCGGGGAGCTGTTTTTT.

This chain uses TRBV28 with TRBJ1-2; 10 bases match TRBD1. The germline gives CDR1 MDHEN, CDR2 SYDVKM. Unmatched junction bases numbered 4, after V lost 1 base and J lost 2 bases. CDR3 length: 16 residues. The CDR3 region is CASSLSGQGRNYGYTF. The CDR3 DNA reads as TGTGCCAGCAGTTTATCGGGACAGGGGCGAAACTATGGCTACACCTTC.